The clone carrying this T cell receptor (beta chain) was recorded many times. Axillary draining lymph nodes of breast cancer patients supplied the node samples. The data were taken from a study of breast tumors, draining lymph nodes, adjacent tissues. In TCRdb, the multiplex PCR reads were re-called with MiXCR into one record per CDR3 protein. Here the sample spans about 230,000 distinct CDR3 sequences, about 34% being singletons. Material: axillary lymph node tissue. The sequence derives from a female donor with breast cancer. Some clones in this sample may be carry-over from other donors' samples.

The CDR3 DNA follows: TGTACCAGCAGCTTAGCTTCGTCCGGGACTAGCGGGAATGAGCAGTTCTTC. It translates to CTSSLASSGTSGNEQFF. V usage is TRBV7-2 and J usage is TRBJ2-1, with TRBD2 matching 12 bases. Germline V gene lookup returns CDR1 SGHTA and CDR2 FQGNSA. The J segment lost 7 bases and the V segment lost 0 bases, leaving 7 bases of the junction unmatched. The CDR3 is made up of 17 amino acids.